The 5 T cell receptor beta chains given below trace back to one sample, sequenced in a study of cytomegalovirus exposure and HLA in healthy donors. The PCR was carried out with 60 Vbeta primers and 13 Jbeta primers. The table came from immunoSEQ multiplex PCR; TCRdb's copy has only in-frame clones and leaves some out. The table shows 160,000 or so clones, with around 80% occurring only once. Sequenced input: PBMCs. The receptors derive from a man aged 40-49 years in good health and CMV-seronegative.

The gene calls are TRBV25-1 and TRBJ2-1; D ambiguous. The CDR3 runs to 12 residues. Germline V gene sequence: CDR1 MGHDK, CDR2 SYGVNS. V lost 3 bases and J 4 bases, leaving 4 bases between the germline ends. In DNA, the CDR3 is TGTGCCAGCAGTGATAATTACAATGAGCAGTTCTTC. It specifies CASSDNYNEQFF. The whole variable domain, filled in from reference TRBV25-1 and TRBJ2-1, reads EADIYQTPRYLVIGTGKKITLECSQTMGHDKMYWYQQDPGMELHLIHYSYGVNSTEKGDLSSESTVSRIRTEHFPLTLESARPSHTSQYLCASSDNYNEQFFGPGTRLTVL.

The chain links TRBV10-3 to TRBJ2-7; no firm D call. The CDR3 is made up of 14 amino acids. V was shortened by 0 bases and J by 1 base, with 7 bases between the two germline ends. CDR1 ENHRY and CDR2 SYGVKD come from the germline V gene. The CDR3 is CAISESGASYEQYF. In nucleotides, the CDR3 is TGTGCCATCAGTGAGTCAGGAGCTTCCTACGAGCAGTACTTC.

This clone was detected once. This chain joins TRBV5-1 and TRBJ2-7, with TRBD2 matching over 8 bases. The CDR3 is 14 residues long. From germline, CDR1 is SGHRS and CDR2 YFSETQ. Trimming at V came to 0 bases and at J to 6 bases, leaving 5 bases not matched to a gene. The CDR3 loop reads CASSLEGLVSEQYF. The CDR3 nucleotides are TGCGCCAGCAGCTTGGAGGGACTAGTTTCCGAGCAGTACTTC.

This clone was counted only a few times. The chain is built from TRBV7-2 and TRBJ1-2, with D possibly matching TRBD1 (5 bases). Germline values: CDR1 SGHTA, CDR2 FQGNSA. V lost 5 bases, J lost 4 bases, and 17 bases lay in between. CDR3 length: 15 amino acids. Here the CDR3 reads CASSPRGGRIYGYTF. The CDR3 DNA sequence: TGTGCCAGCAGCCCCCGGGGGGGAAGGATCTATGGCTACACCTTC.

The chain combines TRBV19 with TRBJ1-6, with no clear D. Germline CDR1 reads LNHDA; CDR2 reads SQIVND (reference sequence). The CDR3 is made up of 14 amino acids. The V end lost 1 base, the J end lost 5 bases, and 6 bases lay between the germline ends. Here the CDR3 reads CASSIGGNNSPLHF. In nucleotides, the CDR3 is TGTGCCAGTAGTATAGGCGGGAATAATTCACCCCTCCACTTT.